Shown below are 18 T cell receptor beta chains from a single sample sequenced in a study of blood T cell repertoires in COVID-19. Sequenced by immunoSEQ multiplex PCR; TCRdb stores in-frame clones only, minus some. This sample yields fewer than 250,000 clones, of which approximately 86% are seen a single time; 3.8% belongs to the top ten. Sequenced input: PBMCs or T cells enriched from blood (not recorded which). These receptors all stem from a middle-aged woman with acute COVID-19.

The chain joins TRBV24-1 to TRBJ1-2; 9 bases fit TRBD1. V lost 5 bases to trimming and J lost 8 bases; unmatched junction nucleotides: 5. CDR1 is KGHDR, CDR2 SFDVKD, per germline. This CDR3 contains 13 residues. DNA of the CDR3: TGTGCCACCAGTGTCGGGACAGGGAAGGGCTACACCTTC. Its translation is CATSVGTGKGYTF.

V usage is TRBV28 and J usage is TRBJ2-1; D call uncertain. The germline gives CDR1 MDHEN, CDR2 SYDVKM. Trimming removed 3 bases from V and 6 bases from J, with 9 bases in between. The CDR3 runs to 13 residues. The CDR3 spells CASSFSGTNEQFF. DNA for the CDR3: TGTGCCAGCAGTTTCTCCGGTACCAATGAGCAGTTCTTC.

V gene TRBV7-9 combines with J gene TRBJ2-1; 8 nucleotides align to TRBD2. Germline V lookup: CDR1 SEHNR, CDR2 FQNEAQ (reference sequence). The CDR3 covers 19 residues. V lost 2 bases, J lost 0 bases, and 12 bases stayed unmatched. CDR3 DNA sequence: TGTGCCAGCAGCTTACCCTACGCGGGGGGAAGAAGCTCCTACAATGAGCAGTTCTTC. As protein: CASSLPYAGGRSSYNEQFF.

The chain combines TRBV19 with TRBJ2-1; D gene unclear. The ends were cut back, 7 bases at V and 4 bases at J, with 5 bases in the middle. This CDR3 is built from 11 residues. From germline, CDR1 is LNHDA and CDR2 SQIVND (reference sequence). The CDR3, as DNA: TGTGCCAGTACCAAATACAATGAGCAGTTCTTC. Translating gives CASTKYNEQFF.

In this sample, this clone turned up once. The chain employs TRBV21-1 and TRBJ2-7; the table's D call, TRBD2, was not checked against the DNA. TRBV21-1 is recorded as a pseudogene. This CDR3 has 16 amino acids. CDR3 residues: CASSRKLGLAVHEQYF. DNA for the CDR3: TGTGCCAGCAGCCGAAAACTCGGACTAGCGGTCCACGAGCAGTACTTC.

The chain has TRBV28 and TRBJ1-4; TRBD1 agrees at 10 bases. This CDR3 has 12 residues. Trimming took 10 bases from V and 9 from J; bases not matched to a gene: 5. Germline CDR1 MDHEN, CDR2 SYDVKM. Here the CDR3 reads CATGTGAQKLFF. CDR3 DNA: TGTGCCACCGGGACAGGGGCGCAAAAACTGTTTTTT. The full variable domain, its missing parts supplied by reference TRBV28 and TRBJ1-4, is DVKVTQSSRYLVKRTGEKVFLECVQDMDHENMFWYRQDPGLGLRLIYFSYDVKMKEKGDIPEGYSVSREKKERFSLILESASTNQTSMYLCATGTGAQKLFFGSGTQLSVL.

This chain uses TRBV6-2 or TRBV6-3 with TRBJ1-1, with D tentatively TRBD1 (5 bases). The CDR3 has 12 amino acids. The ends were cut back, 5 bases at V and 7 bases at J, with 11 bases in the middle. Per germline, CDR1 MNHEY and CDR2 SVGEGT. In nucleotides, the CDR3 is TGTGCCAGCAGTCCCGGGGGGGTTGAAGCTTTCTTT. This sequence encodes CASSPGGVEAFF.

The chain recombines TRBV27 with TRBJ1-6; 7 bases are a match to TRBD1. V was clipped by 1 base and J by 7 bases; unmatched bases: 4. Germline-derived CDR1 and CDR2 are MNHEY and SMNVEV (reference sequence). This CDR3 is 15 amino acids long. This chain's CDR3 is CASSLYRDRNSPLHF. Here the CDR3 DNA reads TGTGCCAGCAGTTTATACCGGGACAGAAATTCACCCCTCCACTTT.

J is TRBJ2-7 and V is TRBV28; D gene ambiguous. There are 15 residues in the CDR3. In germline, CDR1 is MDHEN, CDR2 SYDVKM. Trimming removed 4 bases from V and 7 bases from J, with 20 bases in between. The CDR3 DNA reads as TGTGCCAGCAGTTCCCCCCGGGTTATTCGGTGGGAGCAGTACTTC. Protein product: CASSSPRVIRWEQYF.

The chain carries TRBV11-3 and TRBJ2-5, with D possibly being TRBD2 (7 bases). The CDR3 extends over 17 amino acids. Germline V gene sequence: CDR1 SGHNT, CDR2 YENEEA. Trimming cost V 4 bases and J 2 bases, with 20 bases left between them. The CDR3 protein is CASSSGGAPWEQETQYF. The CDR3 coding sequence is TGTGCCAGCAGCTCTGGGGGGGCTCCCTGGGAGCAAGAGACCCAGTACTTC.

The chain employs TRBV7-2 and TRBJ2-2, with D possibly TRBD1 on 7 matching bases. Trimming took 7 bases from V and 5 from J, leaving 14 bases between them. Germline V gene sequence: CDR1 SGHTA, CDR2 FQGNSA. This CDR3 spans 14 amino acids. CDR3 nucleotides: TGTGCCAGCAACTCACAGGGGAGGACCGGGGAGCTGTTTTTT. Amino acids: CASNSQGRTGELFF. Full variable domain (remainder filled in from reference TRBV7-2 and TRBJ2-2): GAGVSQSPSNKVTEKGKDVELRCDPISGHTALYWYRQSLGQGLEFLIYFQGNSAPDKSGLPSDRFSAERTGGSVSTLTIQRTQQEDSAVYLCASNSQGRTGELFFGEGSRLTVL.

The chain links TRBV28 to TRBJ1-5, with D unclear. There are 15 residues in the CDR3. Germline CDR1 is MDHEN and CDR2 is SYDVKM. V shed 6 bases and J shed 4 bases, with 16 bases lying between them. For the CDR3, the DNA is TGTGCCAGCAGGCCAGGTGGTCCCAAGAATCAGCCCCAGCATTTT. It codes for CASRPGGPKNQPQHF.

This clone was detected ten times or more. The chain links TRBV6-5 to TRBJ1-2, with 11 bases identical to TRBD1. The CDR3 is 14 residues long. V lost 7 bases, J lost 4 bases, and 5 bases stayed unmatched. Germline CDR1 reads MNHEY; CDR2 reads SVGAGI. For the CDR3, the DNA is TGTGCCAGCACGGCGGGACAGGGGGTCTATGGCTACACCTTC. It codes for CASTAGQGVYGYTF.

The CDR3 DNA reads TGTGCCAGCAGCTCTACAGGGCTCGAGCAGTACTTC. Residues: CASSSTGLEQYF. This chain connects TRBV3-1 (or the pseudogene TRBV3-2) to TRBJ2-7; maybe TRBD1 (6 bases). Germline-derived CDR1 and CDR2 are LGHDT and YNNKEL (reference sequence). The CDR3 loop spans 12 amino acids. V dropped 5 bases and J dropped 6 bases, with 11 bases sitting between them.

V is TRBV11-3 and J is TRBJ2-7; D gene unclear. The CDR3 has 13 residues. V lost 5 bases, J lost 3 bases, and 11 bases lay in between. Germline V lookup: CDR1 SGHNT, CDR2 YENEEA. CDR3 sequence reads: CASSPEENYEQYF. In DNA, the CDR3 is TGTGCCAGCAGCCCAGAGGAAAACTACGAGCAGTACTTC.

The rearrangement uses TRBV29-1 and TRBJ1-2; the D gene is possibly TRBD1 (6 bases). Between the trimmed V and J ends, which lost 7 bases and 7 bases, there was a span of 25 bases. Germline CDR1 SQVTM, CDR2 ANQGSEA. CDR3 length: 15 amino acids. The CDR3 is CSAATGPWERGGYTF. In DNA, the CDR3 is TGCAGCGCAGCGACAGGCCCTTGGGAGAGGGGTGGCTACACCTTC.

V usage is TRBV28 and J usage is TRBJ1-5; D ambiguous. CDR1 is MDHEN and CDR2 is SYDVKM in the germline V gene. This CDR3 is built from 16 residues. Deletions cut 6 bases from V and 1 base from J, with 16 bases between. CDR3 in amino acids: CASSSGKRGSNQPQHF. CDR3 bases: TGTGCCAGCAGCTCCGGGAAGAGAGGGAGCAATCAGCCCCAGCATTTT.

This clone has only one observation. The V gene is TRBV28, the J gene TRBJ2-2; 9 nucleotides align to TRBD2. The V gene's germline CDR1 is MDHEN and CDR2 SYDVKM. The CDR3 runs to 18 residues. The junction had 9 bases not matched to a gene; V was cut back by 3 bases and J by 1 base. In DNA, the CDR3 is TGTGCCAGCAGTTTTACGACTAGCGGCTACTTGAACACCGGGGAGCTGTTTTTT. It encodes CASSFTTSGYLNTGELFF.